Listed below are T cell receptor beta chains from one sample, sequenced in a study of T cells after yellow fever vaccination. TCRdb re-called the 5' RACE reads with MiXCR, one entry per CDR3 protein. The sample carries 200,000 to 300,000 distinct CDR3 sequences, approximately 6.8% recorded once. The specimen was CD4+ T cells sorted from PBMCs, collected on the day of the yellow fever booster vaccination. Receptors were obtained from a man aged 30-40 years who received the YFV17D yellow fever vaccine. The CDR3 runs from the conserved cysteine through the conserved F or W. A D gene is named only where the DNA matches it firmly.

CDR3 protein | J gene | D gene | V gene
CASTRGGTGGNEQFF | TRBJ2-1 | TRBD2 | TRBV6-1
CASCREYFLRNEQFF | TRBJ2-1 | NA | TRBV3-1
CATSAGSGTTQYF | TRBJ2-3 | NA | TRBV24-1
CASSSGHTNTGELFF | TRBJ2-2 | NA | TRBV5-1
CATRLAASYEQYF | TRBJ2-7 | NA | TRBV7-2
CAIQSHYEQYF | TRBJ2-7 | NA | TRBV10-3
CASSSNPGKDTQYF | TRBJ2-3 | NA | TRBV5-1
CSAEDTYEQYF | TRBJ2-7 | NA | TRBV20-1
CASSYSFASYEQYF | TRBJ2-7 | NA | TRBV6-5
CSALRGGAKNIQYF | TRBJ2-4 | NA | TRBV20-1
CASSLETGSEAFF | TRBJ1-1 | TRBD1 | TRBV11-1
CSARPQQESPLHF | TRBJ1-6 | NA | TRBV20-1
CAITLVTGNTGELFF | TRBJ2-2 | NA | TRBV5-4
CASSLAAPGAGETQYF | TRBJ2-5 | NA | TRBV7-7
CASSMPGQGVNEQFF | TRBJ2-1 | TRBD1 | TRBV5-8
CSASQSSTNTEAFF | TRBJ1-1 | NA | TRBV20-1
CASSLSYGYTF | TRBJ1-2 | NA | TRBV12-3/TRBV12-4
CASSLWGQGDTQYF | TRBJ2-3 | TRBD1 | TRBV5-1
CASSPTGQGSGNTIYF | TRBJ1-3 | TRBD1 | TRBV7-3
CASSHAQGSEQYF | TRBJ2-7 | NA | TRBV4-2
CASHRSQGSYEQYF | TRBJ2-7 | NA | TRBV7-9
CASTTPTPNLTNEQFF | TRBJ2-1 | NA | TRBV6-9
CASSYRGNQPQHF | TRBJ1-5 | TRBD1 | TRBV27
CSARDSGQPNQPQHF | TRBJ1-5 | NA | TRBV20-1
CASSLGQRVNQPQHF | TRBJ1-5 | TRBD1 | TRBV18
CASSQDGTSGTYEQYF | TRBJ2-7 | TRBD2 | TRBV3-1
CASSPLGTNEETQYF | TRBJ2-5 | NA | TRBV18
CASSVGVGSAYEQYF | TRBJ2-7 | NA | TRBV9
CASSSSPDPGDLYNEQFF | TRBJ2-1 | NA | TRBV5-5
CASSDGAGGSYNEQFF | TRBJ2-1 | TRBD2 | TRBV10-1
CASSRIGSYEQYF | TRBJ2-7 | NA | TRBV14
CASRISGRGIQYF | TRBJ2-4 | TRBD2 | TRBV12-3/TRBV12-4
CASSQLLAQSAQYF | TRBJ2-3 | NA | TRBV7-2
CSATEPTSGTGEQFF | TRBJ2-1 | TRBD2 | TRBV20-1
CASSLTSRDTGSPSFLTTQYF | TRBJ2-3 | NA | TRBV7-3
CASSQVFQTEAFF | TRBJ1-1 | NA | TRBV7-2
CASSPLAITDTQYF | TRBJ2-3 | NA | TRBV18
CASSQDPRQPYGYTF | TRBJ1-2 | NA | TRBV4-3
CASRTGGRSYNSPLHF | TRBJ1-6 | TRBD1 | TRBV27
CASSSPQVGFYEQYF | TRBJ2-7 | NA | TRBV28
CASSSGSLVRELFF | TRBJ2-2 | NA | TRBV6-5
CSARARGAYEQYF | TRBJ2-7 | NA | TRBV20-1
CASSPQQTEAFF | TRBJ1-1 | NA | TRBV7-9
CASSFSQGVDTQYF | TRBJ2-3 | TRBD1 | TRBV12-3/TRBV12-4
CASSVTSDTQYF | TRBJ2-3 | NA | TRBV5-1
CASRPAGGPVIGTQYF | TRBJ2-5 | TRBD2 | TRBV3-1
CASRPSGSYEQYF | TRBJ2-7 | TRBD2 | TRBV25-1
CASSGRGLNEQFF | TRBJ2-1 | NA | TRBV7-2
CASSLTSGKQNIQYF | TRBJ2-4 | TRBD2 | TRBV19
CASSQEAGSGANVLTF | TRBJ2-6 | NA | TRBV4-2
CASSVESRVGVLWGTEAFF | TRBJ1-1 | NA | TRBV9
CASSQLGGDTQYF | TRBJ2-3 | TRBD2 | TRBV7-6
CASSRTSDEQFF | TRBJ2-1 | NA | TRBV12-3/TRBV12-4
CATSRFGTGRNRLFF | TRBJ1-4 | TRBD1 | TRBV15
CASSDYLSGANVLTF | TRBJ2-6 | NA | TRBV6-2/TRBV6-3